A selection of T cell receptor beta chains follows, all from one sample in a study of Ad26.COV2.S vaccination and SARS-CoV-2 variants. Clones were read by immunoSEQ multiplex PCR, and TCRdb kept only the in-frame ones, dropping some. The sample consists of fewer than 600,000 clones, 80% to 90% of them appearing once. Sequenced here: peripheral blood, sampled in a trial of Ad26.COV2.S vaccine versus placebo. These receptors were collected from a person aged 18-65 years who received the Ad26.COV2.S COVID-19 vaccine or a placebo. CDR3s include the opening cysteine and the closing phenylalanine or tryptophan. A D gene is named only where the DNA matches it firmly. Clone size is shown for a subset of rows, as once, few, many or a class of expanded clone.

J: TRBJ1-5; size: .; D: TRBD1; V: TRBV28; CDR3: CASSWTGTSNQPQHF; DNA: TGTGCCAGCAGCTGGACAGGCACGTCCAATCAGCCCCAGCATTTT
J: TRBJ1-2; size: .; D: .; V: TRBV2; CDR3: CASSERGHGYTF; DNA: TGTGCCAGCAGTGAAAGGGGTCATGGCTACACCTTC
J: TRBJ2-3; size: once; D: .; V: TRBV7-9; CDR3: CASSLVSGGPRVTQYF; DNA: TGTGCCAGCAGCTTAGTTAGCGGAGGCCCCCGGGTTACGCAGTATTTT
J: TRBJ2-1; size: once; D: .; V: TRBV11-2; CDR3: CASLISGSYNEQFF; DNA: TGTGCCAGCTTAATCAGCGGCTCCTACAATGAGCAGTTCTTC
J: TRBJ1-5; size: .; D: .; V: TRBV6-6; CDR3: CASSYVDQPQHF; DNA: TGTGCCAGCAGTTACGTGGATCAGCCCCAGCATTTT
J: TRBJ1-5; size: .; D: .; V: TRBV3-1/TRBV3-2; CDR3: CASSQDLVQPQHF; DNA: TGTGCCAGCAGCCAAGATCTGGTTCAGCCCCAGCATTTT
J: TRBJ2-3; size: .; D: .; V: TRBV3-1/TRBV3-2; CDR3: CASSQGRVSTDTQYF; DNA: TGTGCCAGCAGCCAAGGGCGCGTGAGCACAGATACGCAGTATTTT
J: TRBJ2-5; size: .; D: TRBD1; V: TRBV28; CDR3: CASTLDRLQETQYF; DNA: TGTGCCAGCACCTTGGACAGGTTACAAGAGACCCAGTACTTC
J: TRBJ2-1; size: few; D: TRBD2; V: TRBV7-7; CDR3: CASSPRLAGGQYNEQFF; DNA: TGTGCTAGCAGCCCGAGACTAGCGGGGGGCCAATACAATGAGCAGTTCTTC
J: TRBJ1-2; size: .; D: .; V: TRBV6-5; CDR3: CASSWNGANYGYTF; DNA: TGTGCCAGCAGTTGGAACGGTGCTAACTATGGCTACACCTTC
J: TRBJ2-7; size: once; D: TRBD2; V: TRBV7-9; CDR3: CASSSRATPGLTHHEQYF; DNA: TGTGCCAGCAGCTCCCGAGCAACTCCGGGACTAACCCATCACGAGCAGTACTTC
J: TRBJ1-2; size: .; D: .; V: TRBV9; CDR3: CASSVQDNYGYTF; DNA: TGTGCCAGCAGCGTACAGGACAACTATGGCTACACCTTC
J: TRBJ2-7; size: few; D: TRBD1; V: TRBV5-1; CDR3: CASSLAGRGYEQYF; DNA: TGCGCCAGCAGCTTGGCGGGCAGGGGGTACGAGCAGTACTTC
J: TRBJ1-4; size: .; D: .; V: TRBV11-2; CDR3: CASSRSGQGLFF; DNA: TGTGCCAGCAGTCGCAGTGGGCAGGGACTGTTTTTT
J: TRBJ1-1; size: .; D: .; V: TRBV7-9; CDR3: CASSQGQVGRSEAFF; DNA: TGTGCCAGCAGCCAAGGTCAGGTAGGACGTAGTGAAGCTTTCTTT
J: TRBJ1-1; size: few; D: .; V: TRBV18; CDR3: CASSMGQNTEAFF; DNA: TGTGCCAGCTCCATGGGACAAAACACTGAAGCTTTCTTT
J: TRBJ1-2; size: .; D: .; V: TRBV19; CDR3: CASSIANKGTRYGYTF; DNA: TGTGCCAGTAGTATAGCCAATAAGGGGACGAGGTATGGCTACACCTTC
J: TRBJ1-2; size: .; D: TRBD1; V: TRBV28; CDR3: CASWRTGTLRLGGYTF; DNA: TGTGCCAGCTGGAGGACAGGAACTCTTCGTTTGGGTGGCTACACCTTC
J: TRBJ1-2; size: .; D: .; V: TRBV30; CDR3: CAWRGKQANRRGYTF; DNA: TGTGCCTGGAGGGGCAAACAAGCGAACCGGAGGGGCTACACCTTC
J: TRBJ1-1; size: .; D: .; V: TRBV4-2; CDR3: CASSQDWVGDIGGKAFF; DNA: TGTGCCAGCAGCCAAGATTGGGTAGGGGATATTGGGGGGAAAGCTTTCTTT